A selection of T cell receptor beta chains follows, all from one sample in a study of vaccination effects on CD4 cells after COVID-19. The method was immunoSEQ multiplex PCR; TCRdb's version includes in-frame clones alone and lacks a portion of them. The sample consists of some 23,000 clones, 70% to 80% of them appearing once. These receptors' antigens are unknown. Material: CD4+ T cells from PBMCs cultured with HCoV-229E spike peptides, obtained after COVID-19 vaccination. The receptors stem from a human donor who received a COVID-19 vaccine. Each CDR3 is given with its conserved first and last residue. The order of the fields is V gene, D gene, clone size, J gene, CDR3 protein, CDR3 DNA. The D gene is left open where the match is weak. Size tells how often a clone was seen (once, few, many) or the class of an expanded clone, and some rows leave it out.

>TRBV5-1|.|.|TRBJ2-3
CASSAYISTDTQYF
TGCGCCAGCAGCGCATACATTTCCACAGATACGCAGTATTTT
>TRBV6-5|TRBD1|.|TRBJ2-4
CASSRSGQGGNIQYF
TGTGCCAGCAGCCGTTCGGGACAGGGAGGTAACATTCAGTACTTC
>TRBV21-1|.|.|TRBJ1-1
CASSPKPFKNTEAFF
TGTGCCAGCAGCCCCAAGCCGTTTAAGAACACTGAAGCTTTCTTT
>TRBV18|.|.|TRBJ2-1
CASSLSLDPSNEQFF
TGTGCCAGCTCGCTCTCGTTAGACCCCTCCAATGAGCAGTTCTTC
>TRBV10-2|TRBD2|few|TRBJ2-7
CAALASGSSYEQYF
TGCGCCGCGCTAGCTAGCGGGAGTTCCTACGAGCAGTACTTC
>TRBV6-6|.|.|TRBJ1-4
CASSYRGENEKLFF
TGTGCCAGCAGTTACCGAGGGGAAAATGAAAAACTGTTTTTT
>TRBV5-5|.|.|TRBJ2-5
CASSLGQGTSQETQYF
TGTGCCAGCAGCTTGGGGCAGGGTACTTCGCAAGAGACCCAGTACTTC
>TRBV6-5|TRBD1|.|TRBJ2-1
CASRSGTGGLNEQFF
TGTGCCAGCAGGTCCGGGACAGGGGGGCTCAATGAGCAGTTCTTC
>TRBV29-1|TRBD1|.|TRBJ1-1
CSVEDTGGGTEAFF
TGCAGCGTTGAAGATACAGGGGGGGGCACTGAAGCTTTCTTT
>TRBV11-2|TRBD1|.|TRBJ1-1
CASSLARQGRNTEAFF
TGTGCCAGCAGCTTAGCGAGACAGGGAAGGAACACTGAAGCTTTCTTT
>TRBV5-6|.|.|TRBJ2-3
CASLDTQYF
TGTGCCAGCTTGGATACGCAGTATTTT
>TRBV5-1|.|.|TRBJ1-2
CASSLAAQTQNYGYTF
TGCGCCAGCAGCTTGGCCGCACAGACTCAGAATTATGGCTACACCTTC
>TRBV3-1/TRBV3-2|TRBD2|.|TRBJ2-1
CASSQVVSGGVVGQFF
TGTGCCAGCAGCCAAGTCGTTAGCGGGGGGGTTGTAGGGCAGTTCTTC
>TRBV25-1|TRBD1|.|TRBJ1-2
CASSEPGNQGDFYGYTF
TGTGCCAGCAGTGAGCCGGGAAACCAGGGGGATTTCTATGGCTACACCTTC
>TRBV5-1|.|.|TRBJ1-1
CASSLGSTNTEAFF
TGCGCCAGCAGCTTGGGCTCCACGAACACTGAAGCTTTCTTT
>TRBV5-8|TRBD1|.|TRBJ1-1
CASRPRDRLNTEAFF
TGTGCCAGCAGGCCCCGGGACAGACTAAACACTGAAGCTTTCTTT
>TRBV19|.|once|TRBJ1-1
CASSTIGGNTEAFF
TGTGCCAGTAGTACGATCGGGGGGAACACTGAAGCTTTCTTT
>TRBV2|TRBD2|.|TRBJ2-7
CASSPPSGTSGSSYEQYF
TGTGCCAGCAGTCCCCCGTCCGGGACTAGCGGGTCCTCCTACGAGCAGTACTTC
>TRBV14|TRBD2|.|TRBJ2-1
CASSQERLTSGGGNEQFF
TGTGCCAGCAGCCAAGAACGATTGACTAGCGGGGGAGGCAATGAGCAGTTCTTC
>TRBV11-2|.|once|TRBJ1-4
CASSLGLTNEKLFF
TGTGCCAGCAGCTTAGGGCTGACTAATGAAAAACTGTTTTTT
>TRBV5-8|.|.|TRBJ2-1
CASSGPLRGRDEQFF
TGTGCCAGCAGCGGGCCACTTCGGGGGCGCGATGAGCAGTTCTTC
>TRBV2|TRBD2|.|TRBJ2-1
CASSDIPSGREEQFF
TGTGCCAGCAGTGACATCCCTAGCGGGAGGGAGGAGCAGTTCTTC
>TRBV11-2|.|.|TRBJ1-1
CASSLVPGSWTEAFF
TGTGCCAGCAGCTTAGTCCCAGGGTCTTGGACTGAAGCTTTCTTT
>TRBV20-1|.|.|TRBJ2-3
CSASAPRAASTDTQYF
TGCAGTGCTAGTGCCCCTCGGGCCGCTAGCACAGATACGCAGTATTTT
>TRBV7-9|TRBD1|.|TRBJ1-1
CASSDGTGIPEAFF
TGTGCCAGCAGCGATGGGACAGGGATCCCTGAAGCTTTCTTT
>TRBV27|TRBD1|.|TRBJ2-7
CASSLRGGDRAYEQYF
TGTGCCAGCAGTTTAAGGGGTGGGGACAGAGCCTACGAGCAGTACTTC
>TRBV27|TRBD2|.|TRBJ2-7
CASSFIGGRLDEQYF
TGTGCCAGCAGCTTCATCGGGGGGAGACTGGACGAGCAGTACTTC
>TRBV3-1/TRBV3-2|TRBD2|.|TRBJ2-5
CASSRLAGGRVETQYF
TGTGCCAGCAGCCGACTAGCGGGGGGGCGGGTGGAGACCCAGTACTTC